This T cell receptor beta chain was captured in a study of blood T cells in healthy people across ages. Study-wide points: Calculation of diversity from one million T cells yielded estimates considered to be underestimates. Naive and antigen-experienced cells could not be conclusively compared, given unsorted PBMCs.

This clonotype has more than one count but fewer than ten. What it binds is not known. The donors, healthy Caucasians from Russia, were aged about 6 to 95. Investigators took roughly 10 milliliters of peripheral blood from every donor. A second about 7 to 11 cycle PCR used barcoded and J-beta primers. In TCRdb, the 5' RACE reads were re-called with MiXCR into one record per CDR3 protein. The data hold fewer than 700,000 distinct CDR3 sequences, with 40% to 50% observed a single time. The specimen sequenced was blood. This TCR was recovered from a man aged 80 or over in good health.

CDR3: CASSFRTGLGYEQYF. Written as DNA, the CDR3 is TGTGCCAGCAGTTTCCGGACAGGTCTGGGCTACGAGCAGTACTTC. The chain recombines TRBV12-3 or TRBV12-4 with TRBJ2-7, with TRBD1 matching over 7 bases. The ends lost 3 bases at V and 3 bases at J; junction bases unmatched: 8. This CDR3 comprises 15 residues.